The clone carrying this T cell receptor (beta chain) is judged medium-sized. The antigen remains undetermined. The data were obtained in a study of vaccination and CD4 T cells after COVID-19. Cultured CD4+ T-cell DNA underwent Oncomine TCR Beta short-read sequencing. MiXCR, applied by TCRdb to the PCR reads, yields one record per CDR3 protein. Among over 3,500 distinct CDR3 sequences listed, less than 25% were seen once. CDR3 length: 14 amino acids. Losses at the gene ends were 6 bases for V and 9 bases for J; bases not matched to a gene: 5. CDR1 is MNHNS, CDR2 SASEGT, per germline. Treatment here: approximately 9-day PBMC culture with coronavirus spike peptide pools or control peptides (ViraFEST assay).

The rearrangement joins TRBV6-1 to TRBJ1-6; the match to TRBD1 covers 10 bases. The TCR was taken from a human donor who had recovered from COVID-19. Source material: CD4+ T cells from blood, cultured in vitro. DNA for the CDR3: TGTGCCAGCAGAGGACAGGGGGGGAGTTCACCCCTCCACTTT. This translates into CASRGQGGSSPLHF.